One T cell receptor beta chain is described in this entry. V was trimmed by 4 bases and J by 5 bases, leaving 13 bases between them. Germline CDR1 is SGHTS and CDR2 is YDEGEE. The CDR3 is 14 residues long. This sample is drawn from a study of shared clonotypes between healthy human individuals. TCRdb keeps only in-frame clones here, not all; method: immunoSEQ multiplex PCR. The sample includes around 350,000 clones, over 70% of them seen just once. The sequencing sample was made of memory CD4+ T cells sorted from blood. The subset was: CD45RA-negative fraction. This receptor was taken from a man aged 25 to 45 in good health. The chain carries TRBV5-8 and TRBJ1-5; unclear D gene. The CDR3, as DNA: TGTGCCAGCAGCCCCGGGATTCGGGATCAGCCCCAGCATTTT. Protein sequence: CASSPGIRDQPQHF.